This TCR beta chain is drawn from a study of cytomegalovirus exposure and HLA in healthy donors. The germline CDR1 and CDR2 sequences are SGHAT and FQNNGV. The CDR3 has 10 amino acids. Trimming shortened V by 5 bases and J by 3 bases, and 2 bases separated the two germline ends. Study outcomes and limitations: Researchers reported that a few CMV-associated chains were confirmed in vitro as CMV antigen-specific. Later analysis demonstrated an association between a missense DCLRE1C variant and TCR beta V- and J-gene trimming.

The study ran its PCR with 60 Vbeta and 13 Jbeta primers. Clones were sequenced by immunoSEQ multiplex PCR, and TCRdb holds only the in-frame ones, with some missing. The sample includes roughly 100,000 clones, about 70% of them seen just once. This clone was counted a single time. Its matching antigen is unknown. Material: PBMCs. The rearrangement uses TRBV11-2 and TRBJ2-7; D uncertain. This TCR was recovered from a woman in her 40s in good health and CMV-seronegative. CDR3 sequence: CASSLYEQYF. CDR3 DNA: TGTGCCAGCAGCCTCTACGAGCAGTACTTC.